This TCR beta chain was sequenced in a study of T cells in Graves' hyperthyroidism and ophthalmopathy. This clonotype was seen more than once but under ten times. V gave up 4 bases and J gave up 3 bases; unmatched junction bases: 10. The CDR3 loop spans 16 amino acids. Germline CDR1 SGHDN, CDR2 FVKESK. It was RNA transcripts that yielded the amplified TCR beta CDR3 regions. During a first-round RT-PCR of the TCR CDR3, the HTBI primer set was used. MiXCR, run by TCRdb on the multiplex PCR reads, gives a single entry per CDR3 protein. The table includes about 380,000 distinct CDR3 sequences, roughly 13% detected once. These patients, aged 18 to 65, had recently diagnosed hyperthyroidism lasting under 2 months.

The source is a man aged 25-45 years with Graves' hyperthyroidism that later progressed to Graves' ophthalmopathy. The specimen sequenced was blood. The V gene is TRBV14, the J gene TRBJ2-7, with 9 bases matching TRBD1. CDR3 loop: CASSRGRGQGNYEQYF. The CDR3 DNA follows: TGTGCCAGCAGCCGCGGCCGGGGACAGGGTAACTACGAGCAGTACTTC.